Following are 31 T cell receptor beta chains from one sample sequenced in a study of blood T cell repertoires in COVID-19. Only in-frame clones appear in the TCRdb table, and some are missing; sequencing was by immunoSEQ multiplex PCR. The sample shows about 260,000 clones, approximately 80% of them seen only once. The sample was peripheral blood. The receptors shown here come from a man in his 60s with acute or convalescent COVID-19.

The table lists this clone with a few counts. The same CDR3 also results from other DNA sequences found in this sample. V and J are TRBV6-5 and TRBJ1-3; 9 bases are shared with TRBD1. Trimming removed 2 bases from V and 4 bases from J; junction bases left unmatched: 0. Germline loops: CDR1 MNHEY, CDR2 SVGAGI. The CDR3 spans 14 residues. CDR3: CASSYGQGGNTIYF. The CDR3 nucleotides read TGTGCCAGCAGTTACGGACAGGGGGGAAACACCATATATTTT.

The chain uses TRBV7-2 and TRBJ1-1; possible D gene TRBD1, 5 bases. This CDR3 comprises 13 residues. Trimming left V 6 bases short and J 7 bases short, with 15 bases between. The germline V gene has CDR1 SGHTA and CDR2 FQGNSA. The CDR3 loop reads CASRLSGYSEAFF. The DNA of the CDR3 is TGTGCCAGCAGGCTCTCAGGGTACAGTGAAGCTTTCTTT. The variable domain in full, with the rest retrieved from reference TRBV7-2 and TRBJ1-1, is GAGVSQSPSNKVTEKGKDVELRCDPISGHTALYWYRQSLGQGLEFLIYFQGNSAPDKSGLPSDRFSAERTGGSVSTLTIQRTQQEDSAVYLCASRLSGYSEAFFGQGTRLTVV.

In nucleotides, the CDR3 is TGCGCCAGCGGGGTTCAGGGGGACACCGGGGAGCTGTTTTTT. Residues: CASGVQGDTGELFF. This sequence joins TRBV5-1 and TRBJ2-2; 7 bases fit TRBD1. CDR3 length equals 14 residues. V was pared by 7 bases and J by 3 bases, with 6 bases of the junction left unmatched. The germline CDR1 and CDR2 sequences are SGHRS and YFSETQ.

This chain joins TRBV4-1 and TRBJ2-5, with 15 bases lining up with TRBD2. Germline assignment: CDR1 MGHRA and CDR2 YSYEKL. This CDR3 is built from 15 residues. Losses at the gene ends were 4 bases for V and 5 bases for J; bases not matched to a gene: 2. The DNA of the CDR3 is TGCGCCAGCAGCCTGGGACTAGCGGGGGGTGAGACCCAGTACTTC. It encodes CASSLGLAGGETQYF.

The chain employs TRBV9 and TRBJ2-1; D may be TRBD1 (5 bases). This CDR3 contains 14 residues. V lost 2 bases and J 5 bases, leaving 11 bases between the germline ends. CDR1 is SGDLS and CDR2 is YYNGEE in the germline V gene. CDR3 protein: CASSVWGANNEQFF. The CDR3 DNA reads TGTGCCAGCAGCGTTTGGGGCGCTAACAATGAGCAGTTCTTC.

The chain joins TRBV9 to TRBJ2-5, with TRBD1 matching 7 bases. The CDR3 has 20 amino acids. Germline values: CDR1 SGDLS, CDR2 YYNGEE. V lost 3 bases to trimming and J lost 4 bases; unmatched junction nucleotides: 24. CDR3: CASSAAGSTGLDRVAETQYF. CDR3 DNA: TGTGCCAGCAGCGCCGCGGGCTCGACGGGGCTCGACAGGGTGGCAGAGACCCAGTACTTC.

This rearrangement joins TRBV9 to TRBJ2-2; a possible D gene is TRBD2 (6 bases). CDR1 and CDR2 (germline): SGDLS, YYNGEE. This CDR3 spans 16 amino acids. Trimming stripped 0 bases from V and 5 bases from J, with 14 bases between. CDR3 nucleotides: TGTGCCAGCAGCGTAGGAGGCGGACGGGGGACCGGGGAGCTGTTTTTT. Protein product: CASSVGGGRGTGELFF.

The chain employs TRBV7-9 and TRBJ2-1, with D perhaps matching TRBD1 (5 bases). The CDR3 length is 14 residues. Trimming removed 4 bases from V and 4 bases from J, with 11 bases in between. CDR1 SEHNR and CDR2 FQNEAQ come from the germline V gene (reference sequence). CDR3 sequence (DNA): TGTGCCAGCAGCTCCGCTTACAGGTACAATGAGCAGTTCTTC. Translation: CASSSAYRYNEQFF.

The count of this clone is one. V gene TRBV7-3 combines with J gene TRBJ1-4, with D possibly being TRBD1 (5 bases). The V gene's germline CDR1 is SGHTA and CDR2 FQGTGA. The V and J ends lost 4 bases and 7 bases respectively, with 22 bases between them. The CDR3 loop spans 17 amino acids. The CDR3 coding sequence is TGTGCCAGCAGCTCCAGTGGGGGGTTTCCCCATGTTGAAAAACTGTTTTTT. Its protein is CASSSSGGFPHVEKLFF.

The genes are TRBV6-1 and TRBJ2-3; the D is unclear. This CDR3 has 16 residues. CDR1 MNHNS and CDR2 SASEGT come from the germline V gene. Trimming took 2 bases from V and 1 from J, leaving 13 bases between them. As DNA, the CDR3 is TGTGCCAGCAGTGAAACTTGGCGGTGGGGCACAGATACGCAGTATTTT. It codes for CASSETWRWGTDTQYF.

The genes are TRBV6-2 or TRBV6-3 and TRBJ1-2, with 8 positions matching TRBD1. The trim removed 4 bases at V and 4 bases at J, leaving 2 bases unmatched. The length of the CDR3 is 13 residues. Germline CDR1 reads MNHEY; CDR2 reads SVGEGT. The CDR3 region is CASSSTGVYGYTF. The CDR3 DNA reads as TGTGCCAGCAGTTCGACAGGGGTCTATGGCTACACCTTC.

The gene calls are TRBV5-1 and TRBJ1-6; D may be TRBD1 (5 bases). In germline, CDR1 is SGHRS, CDR2 YFSETQ. Trimming removed 0 bases from V and 5 bases from J, with 9 bases in between. The CDR3 totals 15 residues. CDR3 protein: CASSLGDSDNSPLHF. CDR3 in DNA: TGCGCCAGCAGCTTGGGTGACAGTGATAATTCACCCCTCCACTTT.

This clone was seen more than once but under ten times. The chain combines TRBV10-3 with TRBJ2-7; 7 positions match TRBD1. Germline CDR1 and CDR2: ENHRY and SYGVKD. The CDR3 covers 13 residues. The J segment lost 2 bases and the V segment lost 10 bases, leaving 8 bases of the junction unmatched. In DNA, the CDR3 is TGTGCCACCGAGACAGGGCGCCCCTACGAGCAGTACTTC. Protein: CATETGRPYEQYF.

The chain has TRBV19 and TRBJ2-1; 10 nucleotides line up with TRBD1. V shed 6 bases, J shed 7 bases, and the junction held 9 bases outside the gene matches. CDR3 size: 15 residues. The germline gives CDR1 LNHDA, CDR2 SQIVND (reference sequence). The CDR3 spells CASRTDRGRWNEQFF. The CDR3 region has the DNA TGTGCCAGTAGAACCGACAGGGGGCGATGGAATGAGCAGTTCTTC.

In this sample, this clone turned up once. The gene calls are TRBV20-1 and TRBJ1-1; D unclear. The CDR3 is 12 residues long. The germline CDR1 and CDR2 sequences are DFQATT and SNEGSKA (reference sequence). V was cut by 3 bases and J by 1 base, with 6 bases left in between. CDR3 residues: CSASFQNTEAFF. The CDR3 region has the DNA TGCAGTGCTAGTTTCCAGAACACTGAAGCTTTCTTT.

The chain is built from TRBV4-3 and TRBJ2-7; 7 bases are shared with TRBD1. J was trimmed by 0 bases and V by 5 bases; bases with no gene match: 13. In germline, CDR1 is LGHNA, CDR2 YSLEER. This CDR3 region has 17 residues. The CDR3 loop reads CASSSRTGPSHSYEQYF. The DNA for the CDR3 is TGCGCCAGCAGCTCGAGGACAGGACCGAGTCACTCCTACGAGCAGTACTTC.

In its sample, this clone was seen once. The chain links TRBV2 to TRBJ1-1, with D tentatively TRBD1 (6 bases). The CDR3 is 13 residues long. The V end lost 6 bases, the J end lost 11 bases, and 19 bases lay between the germline ends. The germline gives CDR1 SNHLY, CDR2 FYNNEI. The CDR3 region is CASSPRDTASAFF. The DNA for the CDR3 is TGTGCCAGCAGCCCTAGGGACACAGCGTCGGCTTTCTTT.

The V call is TRBV5-1, the J call TRBJ2-7; 8 bases map to TRBD1. The CDR3 loop spans 15 amino acids. CDR1 and CDR2 from the germline V gene are SGHRS and YFSETQ. V was pared by 4 bases and J by 0 bases, with 6 bases of the junction left unmatched. The CDR3, as DNA: TGCGCCAGCAGCACGTCACAGGGGGGCTCCTACGAGCAGTACTTC. This translates into CASSTSQGGSYEQYF.

The rearrangement links TRBV19 to TRBJ2-7, with 7 nucleotides matching TRBD1. Looked up from germline, CDR1 is LNHDA and CDR2 is SQIVND (reference sequence). This CDR3 region has 14 residues. V lost 6 bases and J lost 2; bases outside the gene matches: 7. The CDR3 loop reads CASRRTGVPYEQYF. The CDR3 nucleotides are TGTGCCAGTAGAAGAACAGGGGTGCCCTACGAGCAGTACTTC. Looking up the rest from reference TRBV19 and TRBJ2-7 gives the full variable domain: DGGITQSPKYLFRKEGQNVTLSCEQNLNHDAMYWYRQDPGQGLRLIYYSQIVNDFQKGDIAEGYSVSREKKESFPLTVTSAQKNPTAFYLCASRRTGVPYEQYFGPGTRLTVT.

The chain is built from TRBV7-9 and TRBJ2-7; no firm D call. CDR3 length equals 16 residues. V was clipped by 4 bases and J by 0 bases, with 16 bases between them. CDR1 and CDR2 from the germline V gene are SEHNR and FQNEAQ (reference sequence). CDR3 amino acids: CASSSTVVRSSYEQYF. The CDR3 DNA is TGTGCCAGCAGCTCCACGGTTGTTAGGAGCTCCTACGAGCAGTACTTC.

The J gene is TRBJ2-1, the V gene TRBV5-4; D not resolved. V was clipped by 1 base and J by 7 bases, with 12 bases between them. CDR3 length: 14 amino acids. Germline loops: CDR1 SGHNT, CDR2 YYREEE (reference sequence). The CDR3 region is CASSLSSRVNEQFF. In DNA form, the CDR3 reads TGTGCCAGCAGCTTGAGTTCACGGGTAAATGAGCAGTTCTTC.

The chain couples TRBV2 to TRBJ1-6; TRBD1 matches at 8 bases. The CDR3 is made up of 20 amino acids. V was pared by 6 bases and J by 0 bases, with 16 bases of the junction left unmatched. Looked up from germline, CDR1 is SNHLY and CDR2 is FYNNEI. The CDR3 spells CASRAWADREKTSYNSPLHF. As DNA, the CDR3 is TGTGCCAGCAGGGCGTGGGCGGACAGGGAAAAAACCTCCTATAATTCACCCCTCCACTTT. The variable domain in full, completed from reference TRBV2 and TRBJ1-6, reads EPEVTQTPSHQVTQMGQEVILRCVPISNHLYFYWYRQILGQKVEFLVSFYNNEISEKSEIFDDQFSVERPDGSNFTLKIRSTKLEDSAMYFCASRAWADREKTSYNSPLHFGNGTRLTVT.

This sequence joins TRBV6-5 and TRBJ1-2, with D unresolved. With 5 bases removed from V and 8 bases from J, the gap between germline ends came to 18 bases. The CDR3 length is 14 residues. Per the germline V gene, CDR1 is MNHEY and CDR2 is SVGAGI. The CDR3 region has the DNA TGTGCCAGCAGTCCGGAGGACCCTATCCGGGGCTACACCTTC. Translation gives CASSPEDPIRGYTF.

The rearrangement joins TRBV20-1 to TRBJ1-4, with TRBD1 matching over 8 bases. CDR1 and CDR2 from the germline V gene are DFQATT and SNEGSKA (reference sequence). The CDR3 is 15 amino acids. V trimming: 3 bases; J trimming: 0 bases; junction bases outside the gene matches: 3. CDR3 sequence reads: CSASEQGATNEKLFF. The CDR3 nucleotides read TGCAGTGCTAGTGAACAGGGGGCAACTAATGAAAAACTGTTTTTT.

The chain employs TRBV19 and TRBJ1-2; 8 nucleotides match TRBD1. V shed 3 bases and J 7 bases; nucleotides not matched to a gene: 10. This CDR3 is 15 amino acids long. The germline CDR1 and CDR2 sequences are LNHDA and SQIVND (reference sequence). CDR3 coding DNA: TGTGCCAGTAGTATGGCTTTCGGACAGGGTGCTGGCTACACCTTC. This translates into CASSMAFGQGAGYTF.

The gene calls are TRBV27 and TRBJ2-1, with 8 positions matching TRBD2. CDR1 and CDR2 (germline): MNHEY, SMNVEV (reference sequence). Trimming took 3 bases from V and 4 from J; bases not matched to a gene: 5. The CDR3 sequence is 15 residues long. CDR3 sequence: CASSLPKRGYNEQFF. The CDR3 bases are TGTGCCAGCAGTTTGCCTAAGCGGGGGTACAATGAGCAGTTCTTC.

CDR3 sequence reads: CSVKPQIMNTEAFF. CDR3 DNA sequence: TGCAGCGTCAAACCACAGATCATGAACACTGAAGCTTTCTTT. The chain links TRBV29-1 to TRBJ1-1; D is undetermined. V was cut by 6 bases and J by 0 bases, with 14 bases left in between. Germline V gene lookup returns CDR1 SQVTM and CDR2 ANQGSEA. The CDR3 is 14 amino acids.

This rearrangement joins TRBV10-3 to TRBJ1-4, with 9 bases lining up with TRBD1. The CDR3 has 18 residues. The V segment lost 5 bases and the J segment 4 bases; nucleotides outside the gene matches: 14. Germline V gives CDR1 ENHRY, CDR2 SYGVKD. CDR3 DNA sequence: TGTGCCATCAGTTCAGGGACAGGGCCCGGGGGACGTAATGAAAAACTGTTTTTT. Translation: CAISSGTGPGGRNEKLFF.

This clone was found a few times. This chain links TRBV24-1 with TRBJ2-2, with TRBD1 matching over 9 bases. The CDR3 consists of 20 residues. J was trimmed by 4 bases and V by 0 bases; bases with no gene match: 14. Per the germline V gene, CDR1 is KGHDR and CDR2 is SFDVKD. The CDR3 loop reads CATSDLHPLWDRAGTGELFF. The CDR3 DNA reads TGTGCCACCAGTGATTTGCACCCCCTTTGGGACAGGGCGGGCACCGGGGAGCTGTTTTTT.

The chain uses TRBV7-9 and TRBJ2-2; possibly TRBD1 for D (6 bases). The CDR3 is 13 amino acids. The V end lost 2 bases, the J end lost 5 bases, and 6 bases lay between the germline ends. CDR1 SEHNR and CDR2 FQNEAQ come from the germline V gene (reference sequence). For the CDR3, the DNA is TGTGCCAGCAGCTTAACAGGGACCGGGGAGCTGTTTTTT. Translation: CASSLTGTGELFF.

This clone is a singleton in its sample. This chain uses TRBV20-1 with TRBJ2-1; D gene uncertain. Trimming stripped 3 bases from V and 0 bases from J, with 15 bases between. The CDR3 has 16 residues. The germline V gene has CDR1 DFQATT and CDR2 SNEGSKA (reference sequence). The CDR3 DNA is TGCAGTGCTAGTTCCCCAAGCTCGAGCTCCTACAATGAGCAGTTCTTC. This translates into CSASSPSSSSYNEQFF.